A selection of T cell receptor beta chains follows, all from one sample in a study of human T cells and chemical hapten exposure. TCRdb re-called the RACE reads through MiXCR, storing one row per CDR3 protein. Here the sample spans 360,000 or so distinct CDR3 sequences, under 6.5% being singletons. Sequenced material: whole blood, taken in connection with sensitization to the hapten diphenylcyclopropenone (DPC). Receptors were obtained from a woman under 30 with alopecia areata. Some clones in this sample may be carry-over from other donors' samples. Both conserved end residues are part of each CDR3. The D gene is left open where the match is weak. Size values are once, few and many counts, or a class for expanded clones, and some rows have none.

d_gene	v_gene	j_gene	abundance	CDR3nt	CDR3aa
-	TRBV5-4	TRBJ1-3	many	TGTGCCAGCAGCTCGGGACACTCTGGAAACACCATATATTTT	CASSSGHSGNTIYF
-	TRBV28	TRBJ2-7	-	TGTGCCAGCAGTTTCACTTACGAGCAGTACTTC	CASSFTYEQYF
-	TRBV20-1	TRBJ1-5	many	TGCAGTGCGAGGCCGGGGGCGGAGGGTCAGCCCCAGCATTTT	CSARPGAEGQPQHF
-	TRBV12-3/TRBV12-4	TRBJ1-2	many	TGTGCCAGCAGTCACCCCCCCGGGACCGGCTACACCTTC	CASSHPPGTGYTF
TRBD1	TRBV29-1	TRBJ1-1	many	TGCAGCGTTAACCGGGACAGGGTATTGACTGAAGCTTTCTTT	CSVNRDRVLTEAFF
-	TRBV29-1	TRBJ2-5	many	TGCAGCGTCTTACAAGAGACCCAGTACTTC	CSVLQETQYF
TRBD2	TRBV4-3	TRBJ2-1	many	TGCGCCAGCAGCCAAGCTAGCGGGGGGGCCTACAATGAGCAGTTCTTC	CASSQASGGAYNEQFF
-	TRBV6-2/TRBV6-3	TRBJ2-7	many	TGTGCCACCGCGCAGGGGGGCTACGAGCAGTACTTC	CATAQGGYEQYF
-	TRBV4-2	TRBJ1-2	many	TGTGCCAGCAGCCAGTCCCGAGGGGGTAACTATGGCTACACCTTC	CASSQSRGGNYGYTF
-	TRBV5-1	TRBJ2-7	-	TGCGCCAGCAGCGGAACAGGACTATCTTCCTACGAGCAGTACTTC	CASSGTGLSSYEQYF
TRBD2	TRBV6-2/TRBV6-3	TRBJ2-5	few	TGTGCCAGCGCAAGCCTCCCAAAGCGGGGGGCTCAAGAGACCCAGTACTTC	CASASLPKRGAQETQYF
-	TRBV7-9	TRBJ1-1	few	TGTGCCAGCAGCTTAGAGGGGGGGCAGCACACTGAAGCTTTCTTT	CASSLEGGQHTEAFF
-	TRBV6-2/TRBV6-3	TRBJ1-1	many	TGTGCCAGCAGTTATCGGACAAGTGGGACGAACACTGAAGCTTTCTTT	CASSYRTSGTNTEAFF
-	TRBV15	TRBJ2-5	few	TGTGCCACCAGCAGAGATGGGGCGGTTCAAGAGACCCAGTACTTC	CATSRDGAVQETQYF
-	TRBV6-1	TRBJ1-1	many	TGTGCCAGCAGTGCTACGACAGGGAACACTGAAGCTTTCTTT	CASSATTGNTEAFF
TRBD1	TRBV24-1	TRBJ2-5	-	TGTGCCACCAGGGGGACAGGAGAGGAGACCCAGTACTTC	CATRGTGEETQYF
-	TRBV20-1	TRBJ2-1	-	TGCAGTGCTAGAGATCAACCCCTTTGGTACAATGAGCAGTTCTTC	CSARDQPLWYNEQFF
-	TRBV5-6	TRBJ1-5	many	TGTGCCAGCAGCGTCAACAGGGAAGGTCCCCAGCATTTT	CASSVNREGPQHF
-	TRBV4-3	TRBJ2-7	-	TGCGCCAGCAGCCAAGGTTACAGGGACCACGGCGAGCAGTACTTC	CASSQGYRDHGEQYF
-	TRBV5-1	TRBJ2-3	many	TGCGCCAGCAGCTTGTATCGGGCCAGCACAGATACGCAGTATTTT	CASSLYRASTDTQYF
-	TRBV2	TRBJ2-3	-	TGTGCCAGCATTCGAGAGCGGGCTAGCACAGATACGCAGTATTTT	CASIRERASTDTQYF
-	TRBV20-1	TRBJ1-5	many	TGCAGTGCTCAAACAGGGCAGGAAAATCAGCCCCAGCATTTT	CSAQTGQENQPQHF
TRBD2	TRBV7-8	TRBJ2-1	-	TGTGCCAGCAGCACGGGACTAGGGGTTGAGCAGTTCTTC	CASSTGLGVEQFF
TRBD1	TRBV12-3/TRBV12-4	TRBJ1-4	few	TGTGCCAGCAGTTCGACAGGGGGCTTGAATGAAAAACTGTTTTTT	CASSSTGGLNEKLFF
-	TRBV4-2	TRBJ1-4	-	TGTGCCAGCAGCCCTAGGACGGCAAGAACTAATGAAAAACTGTTTTTT	CASSPRTARTNEKLFF
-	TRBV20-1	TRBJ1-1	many	TGCAGTTCACGCAGGGCAGAGAACACTGAAGCTTTCTTT	CSSRRAENTEAFF
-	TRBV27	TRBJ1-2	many	TGTGCCAGCAGTCCAGGGACCGACAACTATGGCTACACCTTC	CASSPGTDNYGYTF
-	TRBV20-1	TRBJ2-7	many	TGCAGTGCTAGAGGTACCTACGAGCAGTACTTC	CSARGTYEQYF
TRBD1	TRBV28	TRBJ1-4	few	TGTGCCACCGGTAGTCCGACAGGGAGTGGGAATGAAAAACTGTTTTTT	CATGSPTGSGNEKLFF
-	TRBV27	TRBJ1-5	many	TGTGCCAGCAGTTTAATGGGGCCCAATCAGCCCCAGCATTTT	CASSLMGPNQPQHF
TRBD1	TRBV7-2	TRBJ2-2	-	TGTGCCAGCAGCTTAGGCAGGGGGCAGACCGGGGAGCTGTTTTTT	CASSLGRGQTGELFF
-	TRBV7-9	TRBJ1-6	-	TGTGCCAGCAGCTTAGCCTATTCGGAGTCACCCCTCCACTTT	CASSLAYSESPLHF